The T cell receptor (beta chain) described here comes from a study of T cells after yellow fever vaccination. Study results and limitations: In post-booster samples, most primary-vaccination clones reappeared (about 95% CD4, 88% CD8). Only a minor proportion of clonotypes was detected across both CD4 and CD8 compartments.

This clonotype was seen more than once but under ten times. As yet, its antigen is unknown. TCRdb itself ran the 5' RACE reads through MiXCR, one entry per CDR3 protein. The sample contains a few hundred thousand distinct CDR3 sequences, around 7% of which appear only once. CDR3 length: 15 residues. Germline trimming cut 5 bases from V and 6 bases from J; bases unmatched to any gene: 13. CDR1 SGHRS and CDR2 YFSETQ come from the germline V gene. J is TRBJ2-7 and V is TRBV5-1; 8 bases are a match to TRBD1. Specimen: CD4+ T cells sorted from PBMCs, collected 15 days after the yellow fever booster vaccination. This clonotype was sampled from a man between 25 and 39 years old who received the YFV17D yellow fever vaccine. The CDR3 nucleotides read TGCGCCAGCAGACTACAGGGGACAGGAGCCTCCGAGCAGTACTTC. This sequence encodes CASRLQGTGASEQYF.